This T cell receptor beta chain was identified during a study of cytomegalovirus exposure and HLA in healthy donors. The study ran its PCR with 60 Vbeta and 13 Jbeta primers. Clones were sequenced by immunoSEQ multiplex PCR, and TCRdb holds only the in-frame ones, with some missing. The sample shows almost 200,000 clones, around 81% of them seen only once. Germline V gene lookup returns CDR1 SGHNT and CDR2 YYREEE (reference sequence). V lost 4 bases, J lost 4 bases, and 11 bases lay in between. The CDR3 has 14 amino acids. General observations from the study: Earlier analysis looked at TCR beta V segments, and most were productive about 87% or about 30% of the time.

Comments on this clone: Its specificity is not known.

This sequence originates from a man aged 30-40 years in good health and CMV-seronegative. The rearrangement links TRBV5-4 to TRBJ2-2; a weak D match, TRBD2 (5 bases). Sample: PBMCs. Here the CDR3 DNA reads TGTGCCAGCAGCCGCCCCGCGGGCACCGGGGAGCTGTTTTTT. This gives the protein CASSRPAGTGELFF.